These 28 T cell receptor beta chains were all obtained from the same sample, sequenced in a study of blood T cell repertoires in COVID-19. Clones were sequenced by immunoSEQ multiplex PCR, and TCRdb holds only the in-frame ones, with some missing. The sample has tens of thousands of clones, about 70% seen once. The specimen sequenced was peripheral blood. Receptor source: a man aged 70 or older with active or convalescent COVID-19.

The chain combines TRBV3-1 (or the pseudogene TRBV3-2) with TRBJ2-3, with a possible D match to TRBD1 (5 bases). The germline V and J ends were trimmed by 1 base and 2 bases, with 13 bases remaining between them. The germline CDR1 and CDR2 sequences are LGHDT and YNNKEL (reference sequence). The CDR3 contains 16 residues. CDR3 amino acids: CASSQAGKGVTDTQYF. CDR3 bases: TGTGCCAGCAGCCAAGCAGGGAAAGGGGTCACAGATACGCAGTATTTT.

This chain connects TRBV11-2 to TRBJ1-1; D gene unclear. The CDR3 is 13 amino acids. Trimming left V 5 bases short and J 3 bases short, with 10 bases between. Germline CDR1 is SGHAT and CDR2 is FQNNGV. For the CDR3, the DNA is TGTGCCAGCAGCCCGTACGGGGACACTGAAGCTTTCTTT. Translating gives CASSPYGDTEAFF. Based on the CDR3 plus reference TRBV11-2 and TRBJ1-1, the full variable domain is EAGVAQSPRYKIIEKRQSVAFWCNPISGHATLYWYQQILGQGPKLLIQFQNNGVVDDSQLPKDRFSAERLKGVDSTLKIQPAKLEDSAVYLCASSPYGDTEAFFGQGTRLTVV.

This chain uses TRBV5-6 with TRBJ1-1; tentatively, D is TRBD1 (5 bases). Per germline, CDR1 SGHDT and CDR2 YYEEEE. The CDR3 is made up of 14 amino acids. The V end was cut by 4 bases, the J end by 1 base, with 11 bases between. CDR3 bases: TGTGCCAGCAGCCGGACGGGGGAGAACACTGAAGCTTTCTTT. Translated: CASSRTGENTEAFF.

The V gene is TRBV29-1, the J gene TRBJ2-7; no clear D gene. V was pared by 4 bases and J by 2 bases, with 9 bases between. The CDR3 is 12 amino acids. From germline, CDR1 is SQVTM and CDR2 ANQGSEA. CDR3 region: CSVVSPTYEQYF. CDR3 DNA sequence: TGCAGCGTTGTTTCCCCCACCTACGAGCAGTACTTC.

The V and J genes are TRBV18 and TRBJ2-3, with unresolved D. Germline CDR1 and CDR2: KGHSH and LQKENI. The CDR3 runs 12 residues. Trimming removed 3 bases at V and 6 bases at J, with 7 bases between. The DNA for the CDR3 is TGTGCCAGCTCACCTTTGGCCGATACGCAGTATTTT. This codes for CASSPLADTQYF.

The chain is built from TRBV29-1 and TRBJ1-5; D is unresolved. This CDR3 is 14 amino acids long. Germline V gene sequence: CDR1 SQVTM, CDR2 ANQGSEA. Trimming cost V 4 bases and J 6 bases, with 16 bases left between them. The CDR3 is CSVVTSSGGQPQHF. DNA of the CDR3: TGCAGCGTTGTCACGTCGTCAGGAGGTCAGCCCCAGCATTTT.

The table lists this clone with a count of one. The chain is built from TRBV10-3 and TRBJ1-4, with TRBD1 matching over 7 bases. This CDR3 comprises 13 residues. J lost 4 bases, V lost 8 bases, and 4 bases had no gene match. Germline V gene data show CDR1 as ENHRY and CDR2 as SYGVKD. CDR3 sequence (DNA): TGTGCCATCGCGACAGGGAATAATGAAAAACTGTTTTTT. Its translation: CAIATGNNEKLFF.

The chain recombines TRBV27 with TRBJ2-5, with 9 bases lining up with TRBD1. Per germline, CDR1 MNHEY and CDR2 SMNVEV (reference sequence). V shed 2 bases and J 2 bases; nucleotides not matched to a gene: 12. The CDR3 contains 18 residues. DNA of the CDR3: TGTGCCAGCAGTTTACTCTCGACCGGGACAGGGAGGCAAGAGACCCAGTACTTC. Translation gives CASSLLSTGTGRQETQYF.

The chain couples TRBV5-4 to TRBJ2-3; 11 nucleotides match TRBD2. With V trimmed by 6 bases and J by 2 bases, 5 bases remained unmatched. Germline-derived CDR1 and CDR2 are SGHNT and YYREEE (reference sequence). The length of the CDR3 is 15 residues. CDR3: CASNRGLADTDTQYF. The CDR3 nucleotides read TGTGCCAGCAACCGGGGACTAGCGGACACAGATACGCAGTATTTT.

The V and J genes are TRBV6-4 and TRBJ1-6; TRBD1 matches at 7 bases. The V and J ends lost 2 bases and 10 bases, in that order; junction bases with no gene match: 2. This CDR3 is 13 amino acids long. The germline V gene encodes CDR1 MRHNA and CDR2 SNTAGT. The CDR3 region is CASSDTGESPLHF. The CDR3 DNA sequence: TGTGCCAGCAGTGACACAGGGGAATCACCCCTCCACTTT.

The chain links TRBV28 to TRBJ2-7, with 7 bases fitting TRBD1. The CDR3 is 13 residues long. V lost 7 bases to trimming and J lost 6 bases; unmatched junction nucleotides: 9. The germline CDR1 and CDR2 sequences are MDHEN and SYDVKM. CDR3 DNA: TGTGCCAGCAACCGACAGGGTTATCTCGAGCAGTACTTC. Translation: CASNRQGYLEQYF.

The chain has TRBV28 and TRBJ2-5, with 7 bases that match TRBD1. The CDR3 is 14 residues long. V gave up 6 bases and J gave up 7 bases; unmatched junction bases: 11. Germline CDR1 and CDR2: MDHEN and SYDVKM. The CDR3 reads CASSPPGQRATQYF. In DNA, the CDR3 is TGTGCCAGCAGCCCCCCGGGACAGAGGGCGACCCAGTACTTC.

This clone was counted once. This chain uses TRBV10-1 with TRBJ2-3, with a possible D match to TRBD1 (6 bases). The CDR3 runs to 15 residues. Trimming removed 4 bases from V and 3 bases from J, with 14 bases in between. The germline V gene encodes CDR1 WNHNN and CDR2 SYGVQD (reference sequence). The CDR3 protein is CASSVGQTGTDTQYF. For the CDR3, the DNA is TGCGCCAGCAGTGTCGGACAGACTGGGACAGATACGCAGTATTTT.

The chain joins TRBV7-9 to TRBJ2-7, with D possibly being TRBD1 (6 bases). The CDR3 extends over 15 amino acids. CDR1 and CDR2 from the germline V gene are SEHNR and FQNEAQ (reference sequence). V dropped 1 base and J dropped 0 bases, with 10 bases sitting between them. The CDR3 here is CASSLVGQISYEQYF. The CDR3 coding sequence is TGTGCCAGCAGCTTAGTGGGACAAATCTCCTACGAGCAGTACTTC.

The chain recombines TRBV19 with TRBJ1-6; a weak D match, TRBD1 (5 bases). Germline V gives CDR1 LNHDA, CDR2 SQIVND (reference sequence). Deletions cut 3 bases from V and 10 bases from J, with 13 bases between. The CDR3 spans 14 residues. CDR3 sequence: CASSIQQGGSPLHF. The CDR3, as DNA: TGTGCCAGTAGTATCCAGCAGGGAGGATCACCCCTCCACTTT.

This clone occurred a few times. This rearrangement joins TRBV5-4 to TRBJ2-1; 7 nucleotides line up with TRBD2. Germline V CDR1 and CDR2: SGHNT, YYREEE (reference sequence). The CDR3 loop spans 15 amino acids. V trimming: 4 bases; J trimming: 5 bases; junction bases outside the gene matches: 9. This chain's CDR3 is CASSAGLVRNNEQFF. The DNA of the CDR3 is TGTGCCAGCAGCGCCGGACTAGTCCGCAACAATGAGCAGTTCTTC.

This clone was seen a handful of times. The V call is TRBV5-1, the J call TRBJ2-7; D gene ambiguous. Germline V gene lookup returns CDR1 SGHRS and CDR2 YFSETQ. There are 11 residues in the CDR3. V was shortened by 4 bases and J by 6 bases, with 8 bases between the two germline ends. DNA for the CDR3: TGCGCCAGCAGCCGCTCTACCGAGCAGTACTTC. It codes for CASSRSTEQYF.

V gene TRBV2 combines with J gene TRBJ1-2; D may be TRBD1 (6 bases). The length of the CDR3 is 14 residues. Germline values: CDR1 SNHLY, CDR2 FYNNEI. V was trimmed by 3 bases and J by 1 base, leaving 9 bases between them. The CDR3 DNA reads as TGTGCCAGCAGTGACCCAGGGGTTAACTATGGCTACACCTTC. Translated: CASSDPGVNYGYTF.

The chain links TRBV5-8 to TRBJ2-2; D possibly corresponds to TRBD1 (6 bases). There are 16 residues in the CDR3. CDR1 is SGHTS and CDR2 is YDEGEE in the germline V gene. With 1 base removed from V and 5 bases from J, the gap between germline ends came to 15 bases. This chain's CDR3 is CASSLFQGTGTGELFF. CDR3 nucleotides: TGTGCCAGCAGCTTGTTTCAGGGGACGGGGACCGGGGAGCTGTTTTTT.

This clone has only a few counts. CDR3 region: CASSKTLQGWNYGYTF. CDR3 bases: TGTGCCAGTAGCAAGACCCTACAGGGCTGGAACTATGGCTACACCTTC. The chain recombines TRBV19 with TRBJ1-2, with D possibly matching TRBD1 (6 bases). CDR1 is LNHDA, CDR2 SQIVND, per germline (reference sequence). This CDR3 region has 16 residues. V was clipped by 6 bases and J by 2 bases, with 19 bases between them.

J is TRBJ1-6 and V is TRBV6-5, with 12 bases fitting TRBD1. V shed 5 bases, J shed 14 bases, and the junction held 10 bases outside the gene matches. Germline V lookup: CDR1 MNHEY, CDR2 SVGAGI. This CDR3 spans 15 amino acids. The CDR3 DNA follows: TGTGCCAGCAGTCCCACCGGGACAGGGGGCAGGGCCCTCCACTTT. Translation: CASSPTGTGGRALHF.

The rearrangement joins TRBV7-2 to TRBJ2-1, with 8 bases aligning to TRBD1. The CDR3 totals 13 residues. Germline CDR1 SGHTA, CDR2 FQGNSA. The junction had 4 bases not matched to a gene; V was cut back by 5 bases and J by 7 bases. This CDR3 is CASSRRQGNEQFF. In DNA form, the CDR3 reads TGTGCCAGCAGCCGACGACAGGGGAATGAGCAGTTCTTC. The whole variable domain, remainder taken from reference TRBV7-2 and TRBJ2-1, is GAGVSQSPSNKVTEKGKDVELRCDPISGHTALYWYRQSLGQGLEFLIYFQGNSAPDKSGLPSDRFSAERTGGSVSTLTIQRTQQEDSAVYLCASSRRQGNEQFFGPGTRLTVL.

The V call is TRBV2, the J call TRBJ1-4, with TRBD1 as a possible D gene (5 bases). This CDR3 is 12 amino acids long. Germline CDR1 reads SNHLY; CDR2 reads FYNNEI. Between the trimmed V and J ends, which lost 8 bases and 2 bases, there was a span of 6 bases. The CDR3 region is CASGGTNEKLFF. DNA for the CDR3: TGTGCCAGCGGGGGGACTAATGAAAAACTGTTTTTT.

This chain joins TRBV11-3 and TRBJ2-5, with 7 bases aligning to TRBD2. Germline CDR1 and CDR2: SGHNT and YENEEA. The CDR3 loop spans 15 amino acids. V was clipped by 5 bases and J by 5 bases; unmatched bases: 11. CDR3 loop: CASSPSSSGGETQYF. The CDR3 DNA sequence: TGTGCCAGCAGCCCATCTTCTAGCGGAGGGGAGACCCAGTACTTC.

The rearrangement joins TRBV21-1 to TRBJ2-1; TRBD2 is the table's D call, not checked against the DNA. TRBV21-1 is classified as a pseudogene. The CDR3 covers 19 residues. The CDR3 here is CASSKGPAILAGRNNEQFF. As DNA, the CDR3 is TGTGCCAGCAGCAAAGGCCCGGCCATACTAGCGGGGCGCAACAATGAGCAGTTCTTC.

This clone was recorded a few times. The chain recombines TRBV5-8 with TRBJ1-5; possibly TRBD1 for D (6 bases). V was clipped by 6 bases and J by 5 bases, with 9 bases between them. This CDR3 region has 12 residues. Germline lookup yields CDR1 SGHTS and CDR2 YDEGEE. The CDR3 nucleotides read TGTGCCAGCAACCGACAGGATCAGCCCCAGCATTTT. Residues: CASNRQDQPQHF.

J is TRBJ2-5 and V is TRBV10-2, with a weak D call TRBD2 (6 bases). Trimming took off 7 bases at V and 4 bases at J, with 13 bases between the two ends. CDR1 is WSHSY, CDR2 SAAADI, per germline. CDR3 length equals 13 residues. The CDR3 DNA follows: TGCGCCAGCAAGACTAGTGGGGGAGAGACCCAGTACTTC. Its protein is CASKTSGGETQYF.

V usage is TRBV7-9 and J usage is TRBJ1-2, with D maybe TRBD1 (5 bases). With 1 base removed from V and 6 bases from J, the gap between germline ends came to 9 bases. This CDR3 has 13 residues. Germline lookup yields CDR1 SEHNR and CDR2 FQNEAQ (reference sequence). In DNA form, the CDR3 reads TGTGCCAGCAGCTTAGAGGGGCTTGATGGCTACACCTTC. It yields the protein CASSLEGLDGYTF. The full variable domain, its missing parts supplied by reference TRBV7-9 and TRBJ1-2, is DTGVSQNPRHKITKRGQNVTFRCDPISEHNRLYWYRQTLGQGPEFLTYFQNEAQLEKSRLLSDRFSAERPKGSFSTLEIQRTEQGDSAMYLCASSLEGLDGYTFGSGTRLTVV.